This T cell receptor (beta chain) comes out of a study of blood T cell repertoires in COVID-19 (dated by TCRdb to about 2020). Regarding the research as a whole: The collaborator samples originated in the United States, Italy and Spain and spanned the acute and convalescent phases of COVID-19. The prospective study material was composed of cDNA or gDNA derived from T cells, B-cell-depleted T cells, or PBMCs. Deeply sampled blood TCRbeta repertoires from subjects exposed to, actively infected with, or recovered from COVID-19 were included in the dataset. The repertoires were released in a freely available public database meant as a resource for research on the immune response to SARS-CoV-2. The samples were drawn from the first 160 participants of the ongoing ImmuneRACE study and from 1,254 subjects provided by 6 global collaborators. Sample metadata almost always included a de-identified subject ID, COVID-19 status, age in years and sex. Where HLA class I and class II types were available, the types were taken from metadata supplied by the sample provider, not from assay-based typing. Study-wide conclusions, independent of this receptor: The quantity of clinical and demographic metadata differed by source and by participant and was supplied without curation.

On this clone: Its antigen specificity is not known. It has no much larger one-base neighbor in the sample; base qualities were not kept.

Samples from volunteer blood donors who had recovered from COVID-19 were contributed by a second Seattle source. Each collaborating institution followed its own protocols to collect whole blood in K2EDTA tubes. Collaborator samples were shipped for TCRbeta analysis as frozen whole blood, isolated PBMCs, or DNA extracted from either sample type. The immunoSEQ Assay, a bias-controlled multiplex PCR, was used to amplify TCRbeta CDR3 regions from genomic DNA. The paper's processing steps were these. Nucleated cell counts per sample were estimated from amplification of reference gene primers within the assay. To quantify the absolute abundance of each unique TCRbeta CDR3 rearrangement, sequence reads were collapsed and filtered. For each sample, productive Simpson clonality was calculated as the square root of Simpson's diversity index across productive rearrangements. Entries here come from immuneACCESS through TCRdb and include only in-frame sequences with V and J called. Some clones fail to appear in such tables; in the studies checked, an unresolved V gene covers under half of the shortfall, and the cause of the remainder is unknown. Clonal size and the V and J genes are those of that table, whereas D and trimming came from the DNA. Here the sample has about 270,000 clones; around nine tenths occur a single time. Jointly, the top ten make up over 7.5% of the sample.

The V end loses 6 bases and the J end loses 5 bases, and a stretch of 17 bases separates them. CDR1 and CDR2, per the germline V gene, are SQVTM and ANQGSEA. The CDR3 measures 13 amino acids from cysteine to phenylalanine. CDR3 DNA is the only sequence kept; it has 39 bases, read in frame from the first base. Sequencing was performed on peripheral blood. This clonotype originated in a man aged 35-49 years who had recovered from COVID-19. This receptor chain uses TRBV29-1 and TRBJ2-7, with a tentative D gene TRBD2 over 6 matching bases. The CDR3 here reads CSVGTPRSNEQYF. The DNA sequence reads TGCAGCGTGGGGACTCCCCGATCGAACGAGCAGTACTTC.